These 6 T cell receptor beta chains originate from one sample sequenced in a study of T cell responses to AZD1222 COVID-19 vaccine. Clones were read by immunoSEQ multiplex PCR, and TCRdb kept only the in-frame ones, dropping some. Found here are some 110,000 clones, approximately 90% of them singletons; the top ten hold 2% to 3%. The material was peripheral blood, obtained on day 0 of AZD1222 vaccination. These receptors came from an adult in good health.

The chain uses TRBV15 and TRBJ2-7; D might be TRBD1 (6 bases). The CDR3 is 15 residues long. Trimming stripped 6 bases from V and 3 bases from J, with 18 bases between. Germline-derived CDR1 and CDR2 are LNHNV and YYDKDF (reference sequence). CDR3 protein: CATRESRDTIYEQYF. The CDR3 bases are TGTGCCACCAGGGAATCCCGGGACACGATCTACGAGCAGTACTTC.

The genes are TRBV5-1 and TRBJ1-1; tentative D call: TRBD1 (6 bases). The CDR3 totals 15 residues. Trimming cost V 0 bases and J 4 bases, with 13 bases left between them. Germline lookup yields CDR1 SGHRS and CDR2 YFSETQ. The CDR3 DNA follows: TGCGCCAGCAGCTTGGTGGGCAGGGGAGGCACTGAAGCTTTCTTT. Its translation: CASSLVGRGGTEAFF.

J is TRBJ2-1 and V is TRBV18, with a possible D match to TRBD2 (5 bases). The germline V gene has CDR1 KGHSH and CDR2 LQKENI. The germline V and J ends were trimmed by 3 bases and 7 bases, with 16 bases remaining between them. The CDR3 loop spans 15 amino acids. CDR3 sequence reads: CASSPVGSLGNEQFF. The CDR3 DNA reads TGTGCCAGCTCACCTGTGGGGAGCCTGGGGAATGAGCAGTTCTTC.

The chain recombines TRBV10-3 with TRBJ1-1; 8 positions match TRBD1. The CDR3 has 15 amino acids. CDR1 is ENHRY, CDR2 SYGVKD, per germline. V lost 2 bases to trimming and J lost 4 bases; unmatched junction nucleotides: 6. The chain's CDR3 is CAISELTGGGTEAFF. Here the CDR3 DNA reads TGTGCCATCAGTGAGCTCACAGGGGGGGGCACTGAAGCTTTCTTT.

The CDR3 loop reads CASSLDRGTYEQYF. The DNA of the CDR3 is TGTGCCAGCAGCCTGGACCGGGGGACCTACGAGCAGTACTTC. The rearrangement uses TRBV6-2 or TRBV6-3 and TRBJ2-7, with a possible D match to TRBD2 (6 bases). Germline V CDR1 and CDR2: MNHEY, SVGEGT. V lost 6 bases and J lost 2, with 14 bases in between. There are 14 residues in the CDR3.

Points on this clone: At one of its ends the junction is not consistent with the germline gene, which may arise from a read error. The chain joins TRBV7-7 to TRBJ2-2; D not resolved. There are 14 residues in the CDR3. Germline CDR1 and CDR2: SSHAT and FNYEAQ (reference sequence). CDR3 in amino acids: CASSLITNTGELFF. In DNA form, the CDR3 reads TGTGCTAGCAGCTTAATCACGAACACCGGGGAGCTGTTTTTT.